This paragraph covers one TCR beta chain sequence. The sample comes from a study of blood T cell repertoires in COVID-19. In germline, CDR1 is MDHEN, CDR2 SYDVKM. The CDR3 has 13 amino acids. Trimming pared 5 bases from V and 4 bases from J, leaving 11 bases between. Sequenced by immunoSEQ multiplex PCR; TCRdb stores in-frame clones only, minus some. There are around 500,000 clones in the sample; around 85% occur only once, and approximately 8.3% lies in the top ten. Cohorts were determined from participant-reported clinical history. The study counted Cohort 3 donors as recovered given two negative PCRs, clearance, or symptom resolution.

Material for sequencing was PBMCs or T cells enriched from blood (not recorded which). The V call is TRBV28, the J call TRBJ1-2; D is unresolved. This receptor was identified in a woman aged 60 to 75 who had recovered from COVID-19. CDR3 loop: CASSPAPGYGYTF. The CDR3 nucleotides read TGTGCCAGCAGTCCTGCTCCCGGCTATGGCTACACCTTC.